The clone carrying this TCR beta chain was seen only once. This specimen comes from a study of PD-1 blockade in classical Hodgkin lymphoma. This CDR3 region has 16 residues. J lost 5 bases, V lost 8 bases, and 12 bases had no gene match. The germline V gene has CDR1 MGHRA and CDR2 YSYEKL. Sample time point: cycle 4 day 1 (C4D1), after around six weeks of nivolumab. Following autologous stem cell transplantation, relapse occurred in every patient, and exposure to brentuximab vedotin varied. Profiling relied on immunoSEQ multiplex PCR, and the TCRdb table lists in-frame clones only, not all of them. The data hold approximately 89,000 clones, with under 85% observed a single time.

This rearrangement joins TRBV4-1 to TRBJ2-3; the match to TRBD2 covers 11 bases. The specimen was peripheral blood mononuclear cells (PBMCs), collected before the fourth cycle of nivolumab. The sequence came from a human donor with classical Hodgkin lymphoma. CDR3 sequence reads: CASALIAGGPQDTQYF. The CDR3 nucleotides are TGCGCCAGCGCGCTCATAGCGGGAGGGCCCCAAGATACGCAGTATTTT.